This TCR beta chain was sequenced in a study of CD8 T cells in ankylosing spondylitis. Study-level results: Disease-linked clones were found to be CD8+ and relatively rare in peripheral blood.

As to this clonotype: Its antigen is undetermined.

Via MiXCR, TCRdb re-called the 5' RACE reads, giving one row per CDR3 protein. The sample has 290,000 or so distinct CDR3 sequences, about a fifth seen once. The CDR3 spans 14 residues. Germline CDR1 reads MNHNS; CDR2 reads SASEGT. V was pared by 7 bases and J by 4 bases, with 13 bases between. Sequenced material: blood, either unsorted or a sorted T cell fraction (not recorded which). The chain joins TRBV6-1 to TRBJ1-4; D is perhaps TRBD1 (6 bases). The source of this sequence is a female donor with ankylosing spondylitis or in good health (not recorded which). Written as DNA, the CDR3 is TGTGCCAGCACCAGGGGCAGGGGTAATGAAAAACTGTTTTTT. Protein product: CASTRGRGNEKLFF.